The clone carrying this T cell receptor beta chain was seen many times. Amplified regions were TCR beta CDR3 sequences from RNA transcripts. TCR CDR3 underwent first-round RT-PCR with the HTBI primer set. TCRdb analysed the multiplex PCR reads with MiXCR anew, one entry per CDR3 protein. The repertoire consists of a few hundred thousand distinct CDR3 sequences, with approximately 18% occurring once and the leading ten covering 40%. These data come from a study of T cells in Graves' hyperthyroidism and ophthalmopathy. Germline V gives CDR1 SGHTA, CDR2 FQGNSA. Trimming took 1 base from V and 7 from J; bases not matched to a gene: 11. The CDR3 is made up of 16 amino acids.

V usage is TRBV7-2 and J usage is TRBJ1-1; 8 positions match TRBD1. This TCR was sampled from a man aged 18 to 29 with Graves' ophthalmopathy. Sequencing input: blood. The CDR3 DNA follows: TGTGCCAGCAGCTTAGGGACGACAGGGGAGGGCTATGAAGCTTTCTTT. It translates to CASSLGTTGEGYEAFF. The full variable domain, with the rest looked up from reference TRBV7-2 and TRBJ1-1, is GAGVSQSPSNKVTEKGKDVELRCDPISGHTALYWYRQSLGQGLEFLIYFQGNSAPDKSGLPSDRFSAERTGGSVSTLTIQRTQQEDSAVYLCASSLGTTGEGYEAFFGQGTRLTVV.